This T cell receptor (beta chain) was sequenced for a study of cytomegalovirus exposure and HLA in healthy donors. CDR1 is SGHNT and CDR2 is YENEEA in the germline V gene. V lost 8 bases to trimming and J lost 2 bases, with 11 bases between them. CDR3 length: 13 residues. Primers: 60 Vbeta forward and 13 Jbeta reverse. Generated by immunoSEQ multiplex PCR, the TCRdb table keeps only in-frame clones and is missing some. Here the sample spans over 110,000 clones, 70% to 80% being singletons. The sequenced sample was PBMCs. This TCR derives from a woman aged 40 to 49 in good health and CMV-seropositive. The V gene is TRBV11-3, the J gene TRBJ2-3, with no clear D. This CDR3 is CASQREVTDTQYF. In nucleotides, the CDR3 is TGTGCCAGCCAACGCGAAGTCACAGATACGCAGTATTTT.